Sequencing of this TCR beta chain was carried out in a study of CD8 T cells in Susac syndrome (dated by TCRdb to about 2019). For the wider study: The study used repertoire sequencing to test whether antigen drove CD8+ T cell activation and differentiation in Susac syndrome.

Notes on this clonotype: The antigen it binds to is not known. No per-base quality is available; no much larger clone lies one base away.

General findings and caveats noted by the study authors: The study acknowledged that relatively few individuals were included in the TCR sequencing and HLA analysis.

RNA was extracted using the RNeasy kit, and roughly 0.45 to 1 microgram was reverse transcribed with random hexamers. The immunoSEQ multiplex PCR assay, which covers 54 Vbeta and 13 Jbeta segments, was used to amplify TCR beta CDR3 regions. To correct PCR amplification bias, a synthetic template baseline was used for both primer optimization and computational correction. In the authors' own workflow: Reads were assigned to V, D and J genes according to IMGT and analyzed in immunoSEQ Analyzer, with only productive sequences retained. Clonality was computed as one minus Shannon entropy normalized by log2 of the number of productive unique sequences. For each patient and control, public and private clones were evaluated among the 100 most prevalent clones. Clones were defined as Susac-specific when absent from the healthy and MS cohorts, from roughly 1,100 published viral clones and from other ImmuneACCESS disease sequences. TCRdb reworked the public reads: Q25 trimming with fastp, MiXCR clone assembly, productive beta chains retained. Duplicate CDR3 protein sequences are folded into a single record with the most common DNA and genes. TCRdb's processing, not the authors' own work, is the source of the V and J calls. The sample records some 130,000 distinct CDR3 sequences, 90% to 95% of which are singletons. The ten biggest clones cover roughly 0.13% of the sample.

High-throughput TCR beta sequencing profiled peripheral blood CD8+ and CD4+ T cells from healthy donors, Susac syndrome patients and multiple sclerosis patients. The multiple sclerosis controls were treatment-naive patients who had stable or active relapsing-remitting disease and met the revised McDonald criteria. Bulk CD8+ and CD4+ T cells were purified magnetically by negative isolation, whereas CD8+ TEMRA cells were enriched by FACS. Blood was drawn into EDTA tubes, processed within 24 hours, and PBMCs were isolated by density gradient centrifugation. PBMCs intended for TCR sequencing were frozen in liquid nitrogen and were later thawed in a 37 degrees C water bath. The sorted or isolated CD4+, CD8+ and CD8+ TEMRA cells reached a purity of at least 90%. Inclusive of the bounding cysteine and phenylalanine, the CDR3 is 15 residues long. CDR3 DNA only is kept here, 45 bases in frame from base 1. According to the germline V gene, CDR1 reads SGHRS and CDR2 reads YFSETQ. V and J are truncated by 1 base and 0 bases respectively, leaving an intervening sequence of 8 bases.

The V gene is TRBV5-1 and the J gene is TRBJ2-1; the D gene is perhaps TRBD1 or TRBD2, as each covers 5 bases. The sequence was collected from a human donor with multiple sclerosis. The sample taken for sequencing was CD4+ T cells from PBMCs. The nucleotides are TGCGCCAGCAGCTTGACGGGGACCTCCTACAATGAGCAGTTCTTC. This is translated as CASSLTGTSYNEQFF.